This T cell receptor (beta chain) was captured in a study of T cells in Graves' hyperthyroidism and ophthalmopathy. Study conclusions and caveats: Expanded thyroid clonotypes (above 0.001) were mostly also found in blood.

The CDR3 runs to 12 residues. Trimming removed 6 bases from V and 4 bases from J, with 12 bases in between. CDR1 is DFQATT, CDR2 SNEGSKA, per germline (reference sequence). This clonotype was counted ten times or more. Its specificity is not known. Ophthalmopathy cases met thresholds of Clinical Activity Score at least 3, NOSPECS grade at least 4 and duration under 3 months. A roughly 10 ml volume of fresh peripheral blood provided the PBMCs. TCR beta CDR3 regions were amplified from RNA transcripts. First-round RT-PCR targeting the TCR CDR3 was performed with the HTBI primer set. TCRdb passed the multiplex PCR reads through MiXCR, listing each CDR3 protein once. The data contain 450,000 to 650,000 distinct CDR3 sequences, around 14% of them seen just once; the ten biggest clones take up 7% to 9%.

This TCR derives from a woman aged 18-29 years with Graves' ophthalmopathy. Sequencing was carried out using blood. The rearrangement joins TRBV20-1 to TRBJ1-2; D uncertain. DNA of the CDR3: TGCAGTGCCCCCCCAGGTTCCTATGGCTACACCTTC. Translating it yields CSAPPGSYGYTF.